The present TCR beta chain was sequenced within a study of control samples from healthy donors and cancer patients. Data came from immunoSEQ multiplex PCR; TCRdb stores just in-frame clones and leaves some out. Of about 160,000 clones listed, about 87% are singletons. Germline loops: CDR1 SGHVS, CDR2 FQNEAQ. Trimming shortened V by 5 bases and J by 1 base, and 11 bases separated the two germline ends. The CDR3 contains 14 residues. This clone occurred a few times. This chain connects TRBV7-8 to TRBJ1-1; D is unresolved. The TCR sequence derives from a man aged 25-45 years in good health. The material sequenced was blood. This CDR3 is CASSLGGTNTEAFF. The CDR3 DNA reads TGTGCCAGCAGCCTTGGTGGTACGAACACTGAAGCTTTCTTT.